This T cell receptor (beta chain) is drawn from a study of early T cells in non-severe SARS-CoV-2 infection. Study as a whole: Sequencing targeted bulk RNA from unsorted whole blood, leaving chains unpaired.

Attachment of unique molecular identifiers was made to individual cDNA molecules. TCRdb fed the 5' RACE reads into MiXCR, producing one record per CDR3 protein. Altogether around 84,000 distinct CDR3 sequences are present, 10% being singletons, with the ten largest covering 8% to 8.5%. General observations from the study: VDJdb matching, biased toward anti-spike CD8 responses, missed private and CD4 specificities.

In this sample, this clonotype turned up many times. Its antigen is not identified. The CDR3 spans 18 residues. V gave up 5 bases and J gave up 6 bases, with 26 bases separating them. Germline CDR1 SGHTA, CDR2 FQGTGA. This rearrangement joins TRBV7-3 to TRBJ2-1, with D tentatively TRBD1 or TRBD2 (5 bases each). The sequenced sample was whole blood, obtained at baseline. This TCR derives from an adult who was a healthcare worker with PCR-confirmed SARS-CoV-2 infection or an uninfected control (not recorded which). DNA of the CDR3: TGTGCCAGCAGCCTTGGGGGACGGATGTCACACGCGGGCAATGAGCAGTTCTTC. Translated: CASSLGGRMSHAGNEQFF. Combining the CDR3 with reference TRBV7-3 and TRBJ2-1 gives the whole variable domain GAGVSQTPSNKVTEKGKYVELRCDPISGHTALYWYRQSLGQGPEFLIYFQGTGAADDSGLPNDRFFAVRPEGSVSTLKIQRTERGDSAVYLCASSLGGRMSHAGNEQFFGPGTRLTVL.